The source of this TCR beta chain is a study of cytomegalovirus exposure and HLA in healthy donors. Study conclusions and caveats: Accounts indicate the classifier identified cytomegalovirus status with strong specificity and sensitivity.

Clones were read by immunoSEQ multiplex PCR, and TCRdb kept only the in-frame ones, dropping some. The sample has 150,000 to 180,000 clones; more than 70% are singletons. Concerning this clone: Its antigen is currently unknown.

V dropped 6 bases and J dropped 4 bases, with 19 bases sitting between them. In germline, CDR1 is MNHEY, CDR2 SMNVEV (reference sequence). The CDR3 runs 17 residues. Sequencing was done on a sample of PBMCs. This TCR was recovered from a human donor in good health. The chain joins TRBV27 to TRBJ2-6; D may be TRBD1 (6 bases). The DNA for the CDR3 is TGTGCCAGCAGACCAATTTTGGGGGCGCACGGGGCCAACGTCCTGACTTTC. It codes for CASRPILGAHGANVLTF.